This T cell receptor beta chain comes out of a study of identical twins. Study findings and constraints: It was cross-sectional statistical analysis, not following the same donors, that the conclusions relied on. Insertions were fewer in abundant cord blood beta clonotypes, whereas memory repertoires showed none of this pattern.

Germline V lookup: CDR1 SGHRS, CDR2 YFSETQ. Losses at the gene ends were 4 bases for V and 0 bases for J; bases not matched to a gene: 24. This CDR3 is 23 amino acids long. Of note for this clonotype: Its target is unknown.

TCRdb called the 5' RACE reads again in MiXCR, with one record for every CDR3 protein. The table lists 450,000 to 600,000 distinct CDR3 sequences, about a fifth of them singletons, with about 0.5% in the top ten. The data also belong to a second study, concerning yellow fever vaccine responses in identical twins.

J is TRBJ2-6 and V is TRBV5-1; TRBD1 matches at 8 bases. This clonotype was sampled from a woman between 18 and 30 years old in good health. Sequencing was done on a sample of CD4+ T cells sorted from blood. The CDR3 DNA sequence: TGCGCCAGCAGCCTTCGCCCCCGGGACAGGTTCGATTCTATGAGCTCTGGGGCCAACGTCCTGACTTTC. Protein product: CASSLRPRDRFDSMSSGANVLTF.